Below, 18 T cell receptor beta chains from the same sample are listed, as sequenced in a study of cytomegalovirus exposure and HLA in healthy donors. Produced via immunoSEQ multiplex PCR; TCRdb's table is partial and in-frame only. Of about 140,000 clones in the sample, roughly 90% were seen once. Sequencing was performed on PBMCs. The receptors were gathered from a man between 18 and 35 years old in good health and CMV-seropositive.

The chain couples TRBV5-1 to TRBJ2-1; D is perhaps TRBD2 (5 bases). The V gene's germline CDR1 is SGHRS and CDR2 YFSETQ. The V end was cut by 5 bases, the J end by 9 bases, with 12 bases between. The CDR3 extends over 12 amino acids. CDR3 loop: CASRDVAPEQFF. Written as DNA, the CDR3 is TGCGCCAGCAGAGACGTAGCGCCTGAGCAGTTCTTC.

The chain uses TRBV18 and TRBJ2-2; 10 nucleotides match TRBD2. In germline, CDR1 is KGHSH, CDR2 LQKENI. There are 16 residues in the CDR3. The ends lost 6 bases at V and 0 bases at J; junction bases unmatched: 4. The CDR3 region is CASSPSGGANTGELFF. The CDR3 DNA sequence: TGTGCCAGCTCCCCAAGCGGGGGGGCGAACACCGGGGAGCTGTTTTTT.

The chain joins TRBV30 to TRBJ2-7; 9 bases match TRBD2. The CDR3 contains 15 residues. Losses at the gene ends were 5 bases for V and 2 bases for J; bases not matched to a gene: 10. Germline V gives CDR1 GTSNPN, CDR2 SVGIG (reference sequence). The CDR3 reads CAWSLALAGTYEQYF. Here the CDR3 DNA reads TGTGCCTGGTCCCTGGCCCTAGCGGGAACCTACGAGCAGTACTTC.

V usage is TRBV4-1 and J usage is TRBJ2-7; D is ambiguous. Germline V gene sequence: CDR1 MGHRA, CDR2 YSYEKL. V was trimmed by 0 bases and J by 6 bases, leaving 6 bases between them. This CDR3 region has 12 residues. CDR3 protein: CASSQDEIEQYF. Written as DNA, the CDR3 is TGCGCCAGCAGCCAAGATGAGATCGAGCAGTACTTC.

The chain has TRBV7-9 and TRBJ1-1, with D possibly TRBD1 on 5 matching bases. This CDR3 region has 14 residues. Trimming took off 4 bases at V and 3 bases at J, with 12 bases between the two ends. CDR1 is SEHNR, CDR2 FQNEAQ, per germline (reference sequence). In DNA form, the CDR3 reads TGTGCCAGCAGCTCAAAACAGGTGGACACTGAAGCTTTCTTT. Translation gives CASSSKQVDTEAFF.

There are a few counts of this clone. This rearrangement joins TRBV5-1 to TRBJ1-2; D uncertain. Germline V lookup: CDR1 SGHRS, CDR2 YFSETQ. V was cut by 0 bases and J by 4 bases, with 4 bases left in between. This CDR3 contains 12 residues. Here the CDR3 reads CASSLDSYGYTF. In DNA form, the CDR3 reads TGCGCCAGCAGCTTGGACAGCTATGGCTACACCTTC. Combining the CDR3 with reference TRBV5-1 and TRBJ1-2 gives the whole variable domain KAGVTQTPRYLIKTRGQQVTLSCSPISGHRSVSWYQQTPGQGLQFLFEYFSETQRNKGNFPGRFSGRQFSNSRSEMNVSTLELGDSALYLCASSLDSYGYTFGSGTRLTVV.

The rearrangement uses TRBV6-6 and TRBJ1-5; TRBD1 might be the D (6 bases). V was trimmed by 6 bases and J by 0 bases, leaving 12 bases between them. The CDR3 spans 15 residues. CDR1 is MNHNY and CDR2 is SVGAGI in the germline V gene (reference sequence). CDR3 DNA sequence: TGTGCCAGCAGGAGGACAGCCGATAGCAATCAGCCCCAGCATTTT. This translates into CASRRTADSNQPQHF.

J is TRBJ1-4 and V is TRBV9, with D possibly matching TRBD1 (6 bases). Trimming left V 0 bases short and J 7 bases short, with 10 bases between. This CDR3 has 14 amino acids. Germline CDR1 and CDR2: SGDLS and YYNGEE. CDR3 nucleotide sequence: TGTGCCAGCAGCGTAGGGGGGCGAGGTGAAAAACTGTTTTTT. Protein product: CASSVGGRGEKLFF. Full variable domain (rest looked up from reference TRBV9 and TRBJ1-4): DSGVTQTPKHLITATGQRVTLRCSPRSGDLSVYWYQQSLDQGLQFLIQYYNGEERAKGNILERFSAQQFPDLHSELNLSSLELGDSALYFCASSVGGRGEKLFFGSGTQLSVL.

In nucleotides, the CDR3 is TGTGCCAGTAGTATACGGGGAGTAGGCTCTGAAGCTTTCTTT. It encodes CASSIRGVGSEAFF. The genes are TRBV19 and TRBJ1-1; D is unresolved. The CDR3 is made up of 14 amino acids. Trimming pared 2 bases from V and 6 bases from J, leaving 13 bases between. Germline V gives CDR1 LNHDA, CDR2 SQIVND (reference sequence).

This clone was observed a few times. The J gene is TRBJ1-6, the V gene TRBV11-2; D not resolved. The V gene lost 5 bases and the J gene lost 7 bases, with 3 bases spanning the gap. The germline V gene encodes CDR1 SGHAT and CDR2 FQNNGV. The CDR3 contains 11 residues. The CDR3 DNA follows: TGTGCCAGCAGCCAAAATTCACCCCTCCACTTT. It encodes CASSQNSPLHF.

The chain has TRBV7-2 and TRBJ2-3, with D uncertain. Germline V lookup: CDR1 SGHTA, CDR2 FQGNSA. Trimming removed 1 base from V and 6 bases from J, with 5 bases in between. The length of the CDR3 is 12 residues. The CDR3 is CASSLVGDTQYF. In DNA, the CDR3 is TGTGCCAGCAGCTTAGTGGGCGATACGCAGTATTTT.

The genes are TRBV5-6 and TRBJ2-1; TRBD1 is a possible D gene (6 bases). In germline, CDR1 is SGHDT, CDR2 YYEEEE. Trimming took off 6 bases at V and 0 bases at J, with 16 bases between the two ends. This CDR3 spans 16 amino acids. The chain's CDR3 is CASTAPDRYSYNEQFF. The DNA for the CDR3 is TGTGCCAGCACCGCTCCCGACAGGTACTCCTACAATGAGCAGTTCTTC. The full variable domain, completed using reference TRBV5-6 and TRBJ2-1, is DAGVTQSPTHLIKTRGQQVTLRCSPKSGHDTVSWYQQALGQGPQFIFQYYEEEERQRGNFPDRFSGHQFPNYSSELNVNALLLGDSALYLCASTAPDRYSYNEQFFGPGTRLTVL.

The CDR3 nucleotides are TGCGCCAGCAAGGAGCTTAACACTGAAGCTTTCTTT. Amino acids: CASKELNTEAFF. This chain uses TRBV5-1 with TRBJ1-1; D not resolved. Germline lookup yields CDR1 SGHRS and CDR2 YFSETQ. The CDR3 contains 12 residues. The V end was cut by 6 bases, the J end by 2 bases, with 8 bases between.

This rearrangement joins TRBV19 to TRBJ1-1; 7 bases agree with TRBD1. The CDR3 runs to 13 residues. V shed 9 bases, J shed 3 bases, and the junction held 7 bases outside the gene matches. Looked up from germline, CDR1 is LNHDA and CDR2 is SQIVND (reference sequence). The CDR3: CASRQGWYTEAFF. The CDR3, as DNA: TGTGCCAGCCGACAGGGATGGTACACTGAAGCTTTCTTT.

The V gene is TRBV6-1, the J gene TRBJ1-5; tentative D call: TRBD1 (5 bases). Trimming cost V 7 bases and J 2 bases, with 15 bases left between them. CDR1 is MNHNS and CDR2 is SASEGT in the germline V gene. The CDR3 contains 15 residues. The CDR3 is CASNSPGMGNQPQHF. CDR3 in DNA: TGTGCCAGCAATTCCCCAGGGATGGGCAATCAGCCCCAGCATTTT.

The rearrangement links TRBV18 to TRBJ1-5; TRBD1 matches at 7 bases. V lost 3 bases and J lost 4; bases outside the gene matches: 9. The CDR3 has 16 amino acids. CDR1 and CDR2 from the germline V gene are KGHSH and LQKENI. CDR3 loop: CASSPPGQSGNQPQHF. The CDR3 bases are TGTGCCAGCTCACCCCCGGGACAGTCAGGAAATCAGCCCCAGCATTTT.

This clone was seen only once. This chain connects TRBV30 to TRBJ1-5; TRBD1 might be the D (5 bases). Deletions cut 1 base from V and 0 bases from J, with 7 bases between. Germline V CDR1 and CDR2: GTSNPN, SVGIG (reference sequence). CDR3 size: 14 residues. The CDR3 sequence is CAWSGRVSNQPQHF. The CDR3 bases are TGTGCCTGGAGTGGCAGGGTTAGCAATCAGCCCCAGCATTTT.

The CDR3 region is CASTGGAQGETQYF. The CDR3 bases are TGTGCCAGCACCGGGGGGGCGCAGGGGGAGACCCAGTACTTC. V is TRBV2 and J is TRBJ2-5; 8 nucleotides agree with TRBD2. Germline V lookup: CDR1 SNHLY, CDR2 FYNNEI. Trimming removed 7 bases from V and 5 bases from J; junction bases left unmatched: 9. The CDR3 consists of 14 residues.